This T cell receptor beta chain was captured by sequencing in a study of OX40 agonist ivuxolimab in advanced cancers. Study details: Participants averaged roughly 60 years of age (range about 23 to 80) and were roughly 83% male.

As concerns this clone: Its antigen is as yet unknown.

Sequencing was performed with immunoSEQ multiplex PCR; in TCRdb, only in-frame clones are kept and a portion is missing. In the table there are about 82,000 clones, approximately 90% of which are singletons. Regarding the study as a whole: CD4+ and CD8+ blood T cells expanded clonally by week 6 at 0.1 to 3.0 mg/kg.

The CDR3 contains 15 residues. Unmatched junction bases numbered 7, after V lost 3 bases and J lost 4 bases. Germline V lookup: CDR1 SGHNT, CDR2 YENEEA. The sequence derives from an adult with an advanced solid tumor such as melanoma, head and neck, liver or kidney cancer. The rearrangement uses TRBV11-3 and TRBJ2-5, with 8 bases matching TRBD2. Sequences were derived from CD4+ or CD8+ T cells sorted from blood, sampled in a trial of the OX40 agonist ivuxolimab. CDR3 sequence reads: CASSFPSAGGETQYF. The DNA of the CDR3 is TGTGCCAGCAGCTTCCCGTCGGCGGGAGGAGAGACCCAGTACTTC.